Described below is a single T cell receptor beta chain sequence and its context. Many counts were recorded for this clonotype. Its cognate antigen has yet to be identified. Per-base qualities were not stored, and no clone one base away is much larger. V loses 1 base, J loses 5 bases, and the germline ends lie 14 bases apart. Reading from cysteine to phenylalanine, the CDR3 counts 15 amino acids. Solely the CDR3 DNA is kept, with 45 bases framed from the first base. Via the germline V gene, CDR1 is LGHNA and CDR2 YSLEER. The sample comes from a study of T cell repertoires in cytomegalovirus infection (dated by TCRdb to about 2019). Background on the whole study: Donor HLA type was relevant to the analysis, because carriage of CMV infection together with the matching HLA type was indicated by public TCR beta signatures. Broad study findings and their caveats: Carriers of CMV infection plus the relevant HLA type were discriminated by the cumulative frequency of public TCR beta family members in the study cohort and in an independent roughly 400-donor cohort. In the ex vivo response, HLA-C-restricted CMV-specific TCR beta clonotypes were dominant, and in two of eight donors the single most frequent clonotype came from this HLA-C-restricted group.

These reads were obtained on an Illumina HiSeq 1500. Using fastp trimming at Q25 and MiXCR clonotype assembly, TCRdb reanalyzed the public sequencing data and kept in-frame beta chains. Every distinct CDR3 protein forms one entry, paired with its most common genes and DNA. For this sample the table gives fewer than 200,000 distinct CDR3 sequences, of which approximately 9.7% were detected only once. The ten largest make up about 4.6% of the sample. Input material: PBMCs. The TCR comes from a human donor in good health (CMV status not recorded). Some clones in this sample may be carry-over from other donors' samples. The chain is made from TRBV4-3 and TRBJ2-5; TRBD2 is perhaps the D gene, given 6 matching bases. The bases read TGCGCCAGCAGCCAAGGGGACTTGATGTTGGAGACCCAGTACTTC. This is translated as CASSQGDLMLETQYF.